One sample yielded the 27 T cell receptor beta chains listed below, sequenced in a study of early T cells in non-severe SARS-CoV-2 infection. TCRdb called the 5' RACE reads again in MiXCR, with one record for every CDR3 protein. The sample lists tens of thousands of distinct CDR3 sequences, about 13% occurring once. The sequenced sample was whole blood. The receptors were sampled from an adult who was a healthcare worker with PCR-confirmed SARS-CoV-2 infection or an uninfected control (not recorded which).

This clonotype was seen more than once but under ten times. The chain couples TRBV11-2 to TRBJ1-1; D not certain. The CDR3 runs 14 residues. CDR1 and CDR2 from the germline V gene are SGHAT and FQNNGV. Trimming stripped 2 bases from V and 4 bases from J, with 11 bases between. Here the CDR3 reads CASSLRMMGTEAFF. In nucleotides, the CDR3 is TGTGCCAGCAGCTTAAGGATGATGGGCACTGAAGCTTTCTTT.

The chain joins TRBV10-3 to TRBJ1-1; TRBD1 is a possible D gene (5 bases). The V end was cut by 10 bases, the J end by 4 bases, with 10 bases between. This CDR3 region has 11 residues. CDR1 is ENHRY, CDR2 SYGVKD, per germline. DNA for the CDR3: TGTGCCACCACGGGGGGCACTGAAGCTTTCTTT. It specifies CATTGGTEAFF.

This clonotype was recorded at least ten times. The genes are TRBV7-8 and TRBJ2-6, with D tentatively TRBD1 (6 bases). This CDR3 spans 15 amino acids. In germline, CDR1 is SGHVS, CDR2 FQNEAQ. The ends were cut back, 3 bases at V and 2 bases at J, with 8 bases in the middle. The CDR3 region has the DNA TGTGCCAGCAGCTTCCGACAGGCTGGGGCCAACGTCCTGACTTTC. Amino acid sequence: CASSFRQAGANVLTF.

This clonotype was seen many times. The chain has TRBV2 and TRBJ2-5; the match to TRBD1 covers 7 bases. The CDR3 loop spans 15 amino acids. J lost 1 base, V lost 3 bases, and 5 bases had no gene match. Germline loops: CDR1 SNHLY, CDR2 FYNNEI. The CDR3 protein is CASSEVGQPQETQYF. The CDR3 DNA follows: TGTGCCAGCAGTGAGGTGGGACAGCCCCAAGAGACCCAGTACTTC.

There are a few counts of this clonotype. CDR3: CSGGTGIGSGNTEAFF. For the CDR3, the DNA is TGCAGCGGGGGGACAGGGATTGGTAGTGGTAACACTGAAGCTTTCTTT. The rearrangement links TRBV29-1 to TRBJ1-1; 9 bases are shared with TRBD1. Looked up from germline, CDR1 is SQVTM and CDR2 is ANQGSEA. V was pared by 7 bases and J by 2 bases, with 14 bases of the junction left unmatched. CDR3 length equals 16 residues.

This clonotype was recorded many times. The chain uses TRBV2 and TRBJ1-1, with D perhaps matching TRBD1 (6 bases). V lost 4 bases and J lost 1, with 7 bases in between. Germline assignment: CDR1 SNHLY and CDR2 FYNNEI. This CDR3 spans 13 amino acids. CDR3 DNA: TGTGCCAGCAGTGTACAGGGGAACACTGAAGCTTTCTTT. This encodes CASSVQGNTEAFF.

The chain carries TRBV6-5 and TRBJ2-7; 10 bases are a match to TRBD2. The V gene end was trimmed by 5 bases and the J gene end by 2 bases; junction bases not matched to a gene: 9. Germline V lookup: CDR1 MNHEY, CDR2 SVGAGI. CDR3 length equals 16 residues. CDR3 nucleotide sequence: TGTGCCAGCAGTCTCGACCCTAGCGGGAGTGCCTACGAGCAGTACTTC. Its translation is CASSLDPSGSAYEQYF.

This clonotype was observed many times. This chain links TRBV29-1 with TRBJ2-7; 7 bases are shared with TRBD1. Germline assignment: CDR1 SQVTM and CDR2 ANQGSEA. The V segment lost 4 bases and the J segment 0 bases; nucleotides outside the gene matches: 3. The CDR3 covers 13 residues. The CDR3, as DNA: TGCAGCGTTGGGACAGGAAGCTCCTACGAGCAGTACTTC. Protein: CSVGTGSSYEQYF.

This clonotype showed up many times. The chain couples TRBV5-6 to TRBJ2-5; D is ambiguous. The germline V gene has CDR1 SGHDT and CDR2 YYEEEE. Trimming pared 0 bases from V and 3 bases from J, leaving 9 bases between. This CDR3 is built from 14 residues. CDR3 nucleotide sequence: TGTGCCAGCAGCTTGGTAGAGCGTGAAGAGACCCAGTACTTC. Translated, it gives CASSLVEREETQYF.

The V call is TRBV7-6, the J call TRBJ2-3, with 7 bases matching TRBD1. This CDR3 is built from 16 residues. Germline trimming cut 0 bases from V and 4 bases from J; bases unmatched to any gene: 7. The germline V gene encodes CDR1 SGHVS and CDR2 FNYEAQ. The CDR3 is CASSLATGVVADTQYF. In DNA, the CDR3 is TGTGCCAGCAGCTTAGCCACAGGGGTAGTTGCAGATACGCAGTATTTT.

The V call is TRBV3-1, the J call TRBJ2-1, with D perhaps matching TRBD1 (7 bases). Germline V gives CDR1 LGHDT, CDR2 YNNKEL (reference sequence). The V gene lost 4 bases and the J gene lost 0 bases, with 10 bases spanning the gap. This CDR3 region has 15 residues. CDR3 nucleotides: TGTGCCAGCAGCCCCAGGGGGGTCTCCTACAATGAGCAGTTCTTC. Translating it yields CASSPRGVSYNEQFF.

This clonotype was seen at least ten times. This chain connects TRBV27 to TRBJ1-6; D gene uncertain. V was shortened by 1 base and J by 0 bases, with 13 bases between the two germline ends. This CDR3 is built from 18 residues. Germline CDR1 MNHEY, CDR2 SMNVEV (reference sequence). In DNA form, the CDR3 reads TGTGCCAGCAGTTTATTTCTCTTGGGGAGCTCCTATAATTCACCCCTCCACTTT. This sequence encodes CASSLFLLGSSYNSPLHF.

A few counts support this clonotype. The chain links TRBV19 to TRBJ1-2; maybe TRBD1 (6 bases). Trimming cost V 5 bases and J 4 bases, with 11 bases left between them. Germline V gene data show CDR1 as LNHDA and CDR2 as SQIVND (reference sequence). CDR3 length equals 13 residues. In DNA, the CDR3 is TGTGCCAGTAGTCCGGACAGATTCTATGGCTACACCTTC. This encodes CASSPDRFYGYTF.

A few counts support this clonotype. The chain uses TRBV5-4 and TRBJ2-2; the D gene could be TRBD1 or TRBD2 (5 bases each). Per the germline V gene, CDR1 is SGHNT and CDR2 is YYREEE (reference sequence). V lost 0 bases and J 6 bases, leaving 18 bases between the germline ends. The CDR3 spans 17 residues. The CDR3 DNA is TGTGCCAGCAGCTTGGGGGCAGGGACGGCCAGGGCCGGGGAGCTGTTTTTT. Amino acid sequence: CASSLGAGTARAGELFF.

This clonotype was counted ten times or more. The chain carries TRBV13 and TRBJ1-6, with D maybe TRBD1 (5 bases). V was pared by 5 bases and J by 8 bases, with 16 bases between. Germline V gene lookup returns CDR1 PRHDT and CDR2 FYEKMQ (reference sequence). The CDR3 has 15 residues. CDR3 loop: CASSAPGFVDSPLHF. Here the CDR3 DNA reads TGTGCCAGCAGCGCTCCAGGGTTCGTTGATTCACCCCTCCACTTT.

This clonotype has only a few counts. The chain carries TRBV9 and TRBJ2-7; the D gene is possibly TRBD2 (6 bases). The ends were cut back, 0 bases at V and 4 bases at J, with 14 bases in the middle. The CDR3 length is 15 residues. Germline CDR1 SGDLS, CDR2 YYNGEE. The CDR3 sequence is CASSVGGGDGYEQYF. The CDR3 bases are TGTGCCAGCAGCGTAGGTGGCGGGGACGGATACGAGCAGTACTTC.

This clonotype was counted many times. The rearrangement links TRBV6-1 to TRBJ1-1; D perhaps matches TRBD1 (5 bases). Trimming took off 4 bases at V and 1 base at J, with 25 bases between the two ends. Looked up from germline, CDR1 is MNHNS and CDR2 is SASEGT. The CDR3 loop spans 19 amino acids. The CDR3 sequence is CASSAPVAGIGFQNTEAFF. In DNA, the CDR3 is TGTGCCAGCAGTGCGCCGGTCGCAGGGATCGGTTTTCAGAACACTGAAGCTTTCTTT.

This clonotype was seen ten or more times. This chain joins TRBV14 and TRBJ2-6; D is uncertain. Per germline, CDR1 SGHDN and CDR2 FVKESK. The CDR3 loop spans 13 amino acids. The germline V and J ends were trimmed by 1 base and 2 bases, with 0 bases remaining between them. The DNA for the CDR3 is TGTGCCAGCAGCCAAGCTGGGGCCAACGTCCTGACTTTC. Protein product: CASSQAGANVLTF.

The chain links TRBV20-1 to TRBJ1-4, with D possibly TRBD1 on 5 matching bases. CDR1 and CDR2 from the germline V gene are DFQATT and SNEGSKA (reference sequence). V lost 6 bases and J lost 3, with 8 bases in between. This CDR3 is 12 amino acids long. The CDR3 nucleotides are TGCAGTGCGGGGCTGTCTAATGAAAAACTGTTTTTT. Translated: CSAGLSNEKLFF.

This clonotype was detected only a few times. V usage is TRBV7-2 and J usage is TRBJ2-5; D remains ambiguous. Germline loops: CDR1 SGHTA, CDR2 FQGNSA. The V end was cut by 1 base, the J end by 6 bases, with 12 bases between. This CDR3 has 14 amino acids. CDR3 sequence: CASSLVGKEKTQYF. CDR3 bases: TGTGCCAGCAGCTTAGTCGGCAAGGAAAAGACCCAGTACTTC. The variable domain in full, completed from reference TRBV7-2 and TRBJ2-5, reads GAGVSQSPSNKVTEKGKDVELRCDPISGHTALYWYRQSLGQGLEFLIYFQGNSAPDKSGLPSDRFSAERTGGSVSTLTIQRTQQEDSAVYLCASSLVGKEKTQYFGPGTRLLVL.

This clonotype was seen many times. The chain is built from TRBV19 and TRBJ2-1; D perhaps matches TRBD2 (5 bases). CDR3 length equals 13 residues. Trimming stripped 0 bases from V and 9 bases from J, with 9 bases between. Germline values: CDR1 LNHDA, CDR2 SQIVND (reference sequence). The CDR3, as DNA: TGTGCCAGTAGTATAGATCTTCGGGGTGAGCAGTTCTTC. Translating it yields CASSIDLRGEQFF.

This clonotype was seen ten or more times. The gene calls are TRBV29-1 and TRBJ2-5; no reliable D call. CDR1 SQVTM and CDR2 ANQGSEA come from the germline V gene. V shed 8 bases and J shed 2 bases, with 6 bases lying between them. The CDR3 runs 10 residues. The CDR3 sequence is CSIGQETQYF. CDR3 nucleotides: TGCAGCATAGGTCAAGAGACCCAGTACTTC.

This clonotype was found many times. The gene calls are TRBV5-5 and TRBJ1-4; TRBD1 might be the D (5 bases). Germline-derived CDR1 and CDR2 are SGHKS and YYEKEE (reference sequence). The CDR3 loop spans 15 amino acids. Trimming removed 1 base at V and 7 bases at J, with 14 bases between. CDR3: CASSLKGALGEKLFF. CDR3 DNA: TGTGCCAGCAGCTTGAAAGGGGCTCTGGGTGAAAAACTGTTTTTT.

In this sample, this clonotype turned up a few times. The chain uses TRBV5-1 and TRBJ2-7; D tentatively reads TRBD1 or TRBD2 (5 bases each). Germline CDR1 SGHRS, CDR2 YFSETQ. The length of the CDR3 is 15 residues. Deletions cut 4 bases from V and 1 base from J, with 15 bases between. This chain's CDR3 is CASSVAGTGSYEQYF. The CDR3 nucleotides are TGCGCCAGCAGCGTTGCCGGGACCGGTTCCTACGAGCAGTACTTC.

Ten or more counts support this clonotype. The genes are TRBV5-1 and TRBJ2-5, with no clear D. Germline V gene sequence: CDR1 SGHRS, CDR2 YFSETQ. Trimming took 0 bases from V and 5 from J, leaving 2 bases between them. The CDR3 sequence is 11 residues long. The CDR3 protein is CASSLDETQYF. CDR3 coding DNA: TGCGCCAGCAGCTTGGACGAGACCCAGTACTTC.

The chain recombines TRBV14 with TRBJ2-3, with D unclear. The CDR3 is 14 amino acids. Between the trimmed V and J ends, which lost 3 bases and 3 bases, there was a span of 10 bases. Germline CDR1 reads SGHDN; CDR2 reads FVKESK. The CDR3 sequence is CASSHRVTTDTQYF. The CDR3 nucleotides read TGTGCCAGCAGCCACAGAGTTACGACAGATACGCAGTATTTT.

CDR3 coding DNA: TGTGCCAGCAGCCGGAGCTCTGGGGCCAACGTCCTGACTTTC. Translating gives CASSRSSGANVLTF. This chain connects TRBV3-1 to TRBJ2-6; D uncertain. Germline CDR1 reads LGHDT; CDR2 reads YNNKEL (reference sequence). V gave up 4 bases and J gave up 0 bases, with 4 bases separating them. The CDR3 runs to 14 residues.